This entry lists 15 T cell receptor beta chains sequenced from one sample in a study of cytomegalovirus exposure and HLA in healthy donors. PCR involved 60 Vbeta and 13 Jbeta primers. Clones were sequenced by immunoSEQ multiplex PCR, and TCRdb holds only the in-frame ones, with some missing. The sample lists some 110,000 clones; over 65% were seen once. The sequencing input was PBMCs. All receptors come from a woman in her 40s in good health and CMV-seropositive.

This chain uses TRBV30 with TRBJ2-3; 8 nucleotides agree with TRBD2. The CDR3 runs 15 residues. CDR1 is GTSNPN and CDR2 is SVGIG in the germline V gene (reference sequence). The trim removed 3 bases at V and 4 bases at J, leaving 9 bases unmatched. This CDR3 is CAWRGLAGLSDTQYF. DNA for the CDR3: TGTGCCTGGAGAGGTTTAGCGGGGTTGTCAGATACGCAGTATTTT.

The chain is built from TRBV5-4 and TRBJ2-7; 10 bases line up with TRBD2. V lost 4 bases and J lost 0; bases outside the gene matches: 7. The CDR3 runs 16 residues. Germline CDR1 and CDR2: SGHNT and YYREEE (reference sequence). In nucleotides, the CDR3 is TGTGCCAGCAGCGCCGTACTAGCGGGAACCTCCTACGAGCAGTACTTC. It codes for CASSAVLAGTSYEQYF.

The chain employs TRBV6-5 and TRBJ2-3; D unresolved. Germline assignment: CDR1 MNHEY and CDR2 SVGAGI. Trimming shortened V by 6 bases and J by 5 bases, and 6 bases separated the two germline ends. The CDR3 loop spans 11 amino acids. CDR3 nucleotide sequence: TGTGCCAGCAGAGCCGAAGATACGCAGTATTTT. Protein: CASRAEDTQYF.

The table lists this clone with a few counts. The chain employs TRBV18 and TRBJ1-4, with D possibly matching TRBD1 (6 bases). There are 12 residues in the CDR3. Between the trimmed V and J ends, which lost 4 bases and 13 bases, there was a span of 13 bases. Germline CDR1 is KGHSH and CDR2 is LQKENI. CDR3 DNA: TGTGCCAGCTCACGCCCTCAGGGGAGACTGTTTTTT. Its protein is CASSRPQGRLFF.

This clone turned up a few times. The rearrangement uses TRBV5-4 and TRBJ1-1, with TRBD1 matching over 8 bases. The CDR3 has 14 amino acids. Trimming removed 1 base from V and 3 bases from J; junction bases left unmatched: 2. Germline loops: CDR1 SGHNT, CDR2 YYREEE (reference sequence). CDR3 in amino acids: CASSLNRGDTEAFF. The CDR3 nucleotides read TGTGCCAGCAGCTTGAACAGGGGGGACACTGAAGCTTTCTTT.

This chain links TRBV30 with TRBJ2-1, with D possibly being TRBD1 (5 bases). CDR1 and CDR2 (germline): GTSNPN, SVGIG (reference sequence). Trimming shortened V by 0 bases and J by 11 bases, and 8 bases separated the two germline ends. The CDR3 consists of 11 residues. CDR3 protein: CAWSVRDQQFF. The CDR3 bases are TGTGCCTGGAGTGTCAGGGATCAGCAGTTCTTC. The variable domain in full, with the rest retrieved from reference TRBV30 and TRBJ2-1, is SQTIHQWPATLVQPVGSPLSLECTVEGTSNPNLYWYRQAAGRGLQLLFYSVGIGQISSEVPQNLSASRPQDRQFILSSKKLLLSDSGFYLCAWSVRDQQFFGPGTRLTVL.

This clone was observed a few times. The rearrangement links TRBV1 to TRBJ1-2. TRBV1 is deemed a pseudogene. The CDR3 has 17 residues. Written as DNA, the CDR3 is TGCACCAGCAGCCAAGATGAGTTTTTGGACTGTAACTATGGCTACACCTTC. Its translation is CTSSQDEFLDCNYGYTF.

V is TRBV7-9 and J is TRBJ2-7; maybe TRBD2 (6 bases). The CDR3 length is 14 residues. The ends were cut back, 3 bases at V and 0 bases at J, with 9 bases in the middle. Germline assignment: CDR1 SEHNR and CDR2 FQNEAQ (reference sequence). The CDR3 coding sequence is TGTGCCAGCAGCTTCCGGGAGCGCTCCTACGAGCAGTACTTC. As protein: CASSFRERSYEQYF.

This chain uses TRBV7-2 with TRBJ2-5; the match to TRBD1 covers 8 bases. V lost 5 bases, J lost 1 base, and 9 bases stayed unmatched. Looked up from germline, CDR1 is SGHTA and CDR2 is FQGNSA. This CDR3 spans 16 amino acids. CDR3 residues: CASSQAATGGQETQYF. Written as DNA, the CDR3 is TGTGCCAGCAGCCAAGCGGCTACAGGGGGCCAAGAGACCCAGTACTTC.

This clone was detected only a few times. The V and J genes are TRBV5-6 and TRBJ2-3; unclear D gene. Per the germline V gene, CDR1 is SGHDT and CDR2 is YYEEEE. The V gene lost 0 bases and the J gene lost 1 base, with 9 bases spanning the gap. The CDR3 totals 15 residues. The DNA for the CDR3 is TGTGCCAGCAGCTTGGGGAGAGCCGGCACAGATACGCAGTATTTT. This codes for CASSLGRAGTDTQYF.

The sample holds a few counts of this clone. The chain recombines TRBV5-6 with TRBJ1-1; the D is unclear. The CDR3 spans 11 residues. Trimming took off 2 bases at V and 7 bases at J, with 6 bases between the two ends. Germline CDR1 reads SGHDT; CDR2 reads YYEEEE. The CDR3 is CASSLQYEAFF. DNA for the CDR3: TGTGCCAGCAGCTTACAGTATGAAGCTTTCTTT. Drawing the rest from reference TRBV5-6 and TRBJ1-1, the complete variable domain is DAGVTQSPTHLIKTRGQQVTLRCSPKSGHDTVSWYQQALGQGPQFIFQYYEEEERQRGNFPDRFSGHQFPNYSSELNVNALLLGDSALYLCASSLQYEAFFGQGTRLTVV.

The V gene is TRBV7-9, the J gene TRBJ2-1; 9 positions match TRBD2. With 2 bases clipped from V and 10 bases from J, the junction kept 9 bases outside the gene matches. The CDR3 spans 15 residues. The germline V gene has CDR1 SEHNR and CDR2 FQNEAQ (reference sequence). The CDR3 bases are TGTGCCAGCAGCTTAAGTCTTCTAGCGGGGCTCGAGCAGTTCTTC. Protein product: CASSLSLLAGLEQFF. The full variable domain, in which reference TRBV7-9 and TRBJ2-1 provide the parts outside the CDR3, is DTGVSQNPRHKITKRGQNVTFRCDPISEHNRLYWYRQTLGQGPEFLTYFQNEAQLEKSRLLSDRFSAERPKGSFSTLEIQRTEQGDSAMYLCASSLSLLAGLEQFFGPGTRLTVL.

The sample holds a few counts of this clone. The V call is TRBV28, the J call TRBJ2-4; no definite D call. Germline V CDR1 and CDR2: MDHEN, SYDVKM. Trimming shortened V by 6 bases and J by 0 bases, and 15 bases separated the two germline ends. There are 16 residues in the CDR3. As DNA, the CDR3 is TGTGCCAGCAGCGAAACAAGCGTCTTAGCCAAAAACATTCAGTACTTC. It specifies CASSETSVLAKNIQYF. Looking up the rest from reference TRBV28 and TRBJ2-4 gives the full variable domain: DVKVTQSSRYLVKRTGEKVFLECVQDMDHENMFWYRQDPGLGLRLIYFSYDVKMKEKGDIPEGYSVSREKKERFSLILESASTNQTSMYLCASSETSVLAKNIQYFGAGTRLSVL.

A note on this clone: An end of the junction does not agree with germline; a read error may underlie this. The chain uses TRBV7-7 and TRBJ2-5, with 16 nucleotides matching TRBD2. Germline CDR1 is SSHAT and CDR2 is FNYEAQ (reference sequence). CDR3 size: 17 residues. CDR3 nucleotides: TGTGCTAGCAGCTCGGGACTAGCGGGAGGGCCGGGAGAGACCCAGTACTTC. Its translation is CASSSGLAGGPGETQYF. Full variable domain (outside the CDR3, taken from reference TRBV7-7 and TRBJ2-5): GAGVSQSPRYKVTKRGQDVTLRCDPISSHATLYWYQQALGQGPEFLTYFNYEAQPDKSGLPSDRFSAERPEGSISTLTIQRTEQRDSAMYRCASSSGLAGGPGETQYFGPGTRLLVL.

The rearrangement uses TRBV6-5 and TRBJ1-1; D is undetermined. Germline V gene sequence: CDR1 MNHEY, CDR2 SVGAGI. Trimming removed 5 bases from V and 4 bases from J, with 14 bases in between. The CDR3 runs to 14 residues. This CDR3 is CASSPRREGTEAFF. CDR3 nucleotide sequence: TGTGCCAGCAGTCCCCGGAGGGAGGGCACTGAAGCTTTCTTT.